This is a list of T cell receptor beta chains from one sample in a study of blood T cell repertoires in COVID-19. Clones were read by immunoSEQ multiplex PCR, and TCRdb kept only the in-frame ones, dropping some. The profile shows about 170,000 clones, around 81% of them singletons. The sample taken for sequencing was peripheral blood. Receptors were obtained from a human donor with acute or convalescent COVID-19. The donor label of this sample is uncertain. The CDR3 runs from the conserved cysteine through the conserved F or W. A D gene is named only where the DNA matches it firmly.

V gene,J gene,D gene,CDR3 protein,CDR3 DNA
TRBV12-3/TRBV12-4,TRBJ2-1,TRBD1,CASTRDSDNEQFF,TGTGCCAGCACCAGGGACAGCGACAATGAGCAGTTCTTC
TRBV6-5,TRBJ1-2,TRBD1,CASRQDRAPYGYTF,TGTGCCAGCAGACAGGACAGGGCCCCCTATGGCTACACCTTC
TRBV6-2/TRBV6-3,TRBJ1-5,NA,CASSYSLTEYQPQHF,TGTGCCAGCAGTTACTCCTTGACAGAGTATCAGCCCCAGCATTTT
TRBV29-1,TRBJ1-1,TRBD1,CSAGQGNTEAFF,TGCAGCGCCGGACAGGGGAACACTGAAGCTTTCTTT
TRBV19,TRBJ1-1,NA,CASSPLGGGNTEAFF,TGTGCCAGTAGTCCCCTCGGGGGAGGGAACACTGAAGCTTTCTTT
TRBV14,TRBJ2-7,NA,CASSQGVAGVNYEQYF,TGTGCCAGCAGCCAAGGTGTGGCAGGGGTGAACTACGAGCAGTACTTC
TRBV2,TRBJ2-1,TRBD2,CASHPQRGMGNEQFF,TGTGCCAGCCACCCTCAGCGGGGCATGGGCAATGAGCAGTTCTTC
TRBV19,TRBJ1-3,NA,CASKAGGSGNTIYF,TGTGCCAGTAAGGCCGGGGGCTCTGGAAACACCATATATTTT
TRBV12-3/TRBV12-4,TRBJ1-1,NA,CASSVQASEAFF,TGTGCCAGCAGTGTGCAGGCATCTGAAGCTTTCTTT
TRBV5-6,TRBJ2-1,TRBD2,CASSPRGSSYNEQFF,TGTGCCAGCAGCCCGCGGGGGAGCTCCTACAATGAGCAGTTCTTC